Shown below are 3 T cell receptor beta chains from a single sample sequenced in a study of regulatory T cells in long-lasting Graves disease. Investigators prepared the TCR beta libraries by applying iRepertoire HTBI primers and Arm-PCR of CDR3 regions. Using its own MiXCR run on the multiplex PCR reads, TCRdb lists one record per CDR3 protein. This repertoire shows roughly 300,000 distinct CDR3 sequences, 22% found once; its top ten account for roughly three fifths. Specified time point: persistent/refractory GD, antithyroid drugs over 5 years with positive TRAb. PBMC-derived RNA was used for the TCR library. The sequencing used peripheral blood mononuclear cells (PBMCs), collected when the disease was refractory, from a patient treated with antithyroid drugs. These receptors all stem from a female donor with Graves disease.

This clonotype was counted only a few times. This rearrangement joins TRBV24-1 to TRBJ2-2; D not certain. V was trimmed by 9 bases and J by 4 bases, leaving 8 bases between them. The germline gives CDR1 KGHDR, CDR2 SFDVKD. The CDR3 contains 12 residues. CDR3 in amino acids: CATLSSTGELFF. In DNA form, the CDR3 reads TGTGCCACCCTTAGCAGCACCGGGGAGCTGTTTTTT.

As concerns this clonotype: A much larger clone differs from this one at a single base, so this may be a read error. This chain links TRBV19 with TRBJ2-7; a weak D match, TRBD1 (6 bases). The CDR3 totals 13 residues. Germline V gene sequence: CDR1 LNHDA, CDR2 SQIVND (reference sequence). The CDR3 region has the DNA TGTACCAGTAGTCCGGGGACATCGGGCGAGCAGTACTTC. It encodes CTSSPGTSGEQYF.

This chain links TRBV7-2 with TRBJ2-7; tentatively, D is TRBD1 (5 bases). This CDR3 region has 14 residues. Deletions cut 1 base from V and 0 bases from J, with 7 bases between. CDR1 and CDR2 from the germline V gene are SGHTA and FQGNSA. For the CDR3, the DNA is TGTGCCAGCAGCTTAGGGACATACTCCTACGAGCAGTACTTC. It specifies CASSLGTYSYEQYF.